The 32 T cell receptor beta chains presented below share a single source sample, sequenced in a study of cytomegalovirus exposure and HLA in healthy donors. PCR primers comprised 60 Vbeta and 13 Jbeta primers. Method: immunoSEQ multiplex PCR; TCRdb's copy keeps in-frame clones and lacks some. The sample includes about 140,000 clones, approximately 10% of them seen just once. Sequenced sample: PBMCs. The origin of the receptors is a woman aged 40 to 50 in good health and CMV-seropositive.

This clone was observed many times. The chain employs TRBV6-1 and TRBJ2-2; D is possibly TRBD2 (5 bases). The V and J ends lost 2 bases and 1 base respectively, with 8 bases between them. The V gene's germline CDR1 is MNHNS and CDR2 SASEGT. This CDR3 has 15 residues. The CDR3: CASSELGVNTGELFF. DNA of the CDR3: TGTGCCAGCAGTGAACTCGGGGTGAACACCGGGGAGCTGTTTTTT.

The V and J genes are TRBV7-9 and TRBJ1-2; the D is unclear. The CDR3 is 15 amino acids. With 5 bases removed from V and 4 bases from J, the gap between germline ends came to 17 bases. CDR1 is SEHNR, CDR2 FQNEAQ, per germline (reference sequence). The CDR3 DNA reads TGTGCCAGCAGCGACGACCCGGGGTACAGCTATGGCTACACCTTC. Protein product: CASSDDPGYSYGYTF.

The chain joins TRBV7-9 to TRBJ1-1; 8 bases match TRBD1. Germline-derived CDR1 and CDR2 are SEHNR and FQNEAQ (reference sequence). V lost 3 bases, J lost 1 base, and 4 bases stayed unmatched. The CDR3 runs to 15 residues. The CDR3 nucleotides read TGTGCCAGCAGCTTGCATACAGGGGGGAACACTGAAGCTTTCTTT. Translating gives CASSLHTGGNTEAFF. The full variable domain, its missing parts supplied by reference TRBV7-9 and TRBJ1-1, is DTGVSQNPRHKITKRGQNVTFRCDPISEHNRLYWYRQTLGQGPEFLTYFQNEAQLEKSRLLSDRFSAERPKGSFSTLEIQRTEQGDSAMYLCASSLHTGGNTEAFFGQGTRLTVV.

On this clone itself: The sample contains more than one DNA sequence encoding this CDR3. V is TRBV2 and J is TRBJ2-7; 9 positions match TRBD2. The CDR3 sequence is 14 residues long. CDR1 SNHLY and CDR2 FYNNEI come from the germline V gene. Trimming removed 6 bases from V and 3 bases from J; junction bases left unmatched: 6. CDR3 sequence (DNA): TGTGCCAGCAGGCCGACTAGCGGCTACTACGAGCAGTACTTC. Translated, it gives CASRPTSGYYEQYF.

This clone was seen a few times. The V call is TRBV5-1, the J call TRBJ2-1; 13 bases fit TRBD2. The V segment lost 0 bases and the J segment 4 bases; nucleotides outside the gene matches: 7. This CDR3 has 18 residues. The germline V gene encodes CDR1 SGHRS and CDR2 YFSETQ. The CDR3 spells CASSLETSGGTLYNEQFF. The CDR3 nucleotides are TGCGCCAGCAGCTTGGAGACTAGCGGGGGGACCCTTTACAATGAGCAGTTCTTC.

J is TRBJ2-7 and V is TRBV2, with TRBD1 matching 10 bases. V shed 8 bases and J 2 bases; nucleotides not matched to a gene: 6. The germline CDR1 and CDR2 sequences are SNHLY and FYNNEI. This CDR3 contains 14 residues. CDR3 DNA sequence: TGTGCCAGCGTGACAGGGGGCCTTCCCTACGAGCAGTACTTC. It translates to CASVTGGLPYEQYF.

The CDR3 DNA sequence: TGTGCCAGCTCACTTGGACACAACTCTGGAAACACCATATATTTT. Protein product: CASSLGHNSGNTIYF. This chain links TRBV18 with TRBJ1-3; maybe TRBD1 (5 bases). The V end was cut by 4 bases, the J end by 0 bases, with 10 bases between. Germline V gene lookup returns CDR1 KGHSH and CDR2 LQKENI. The CDR3 is 15 residues long.

The CDR3 reads CAISDTSGYTEAFF. In DNA, the CDR3 is TGCGCCATCTCGGACACTTCAGGGTACACTGAAGCTTTCTTT. The chain has TRBV4-1 and TRBJ1-1; D possibly corresponds to TRBD1 (5 bases). Trimming took off 10 bases at V and 3 bases at J, with 18 bases between the two ends. Germline V gene lookup returns CDR1 MGHRA and CDR2 YSYEKL. The CDR3 runs 14 residues.

Only a few counts were recorded for this clone. The chain carries TRBV29-1 and TRBJ2-7, with 9 bases that match TRBD1. The CDR3 is 12 amino acids. Germline CDR1 and CDR2: SQVTM and ANQGSEA. After removal of 5 bases from V and 4 bases from J, the junction contained 3 bases not matched to a gene. This CDR3 reads CSVRQGVYEQYF. CDR3 nucleotide sequence: TGCAGCGTTCGACAGGGGGTGTACGAGCAGTACTTC.

The chain employs TRBV27 and TRBJ2-7; the match to TRBD1 covers 8 bases. This CDR3 is 15 amino acids long. Germline V gene data show CDR1 as MNHEY and CDR2 as SMNVEV (reference sequence). V was clipped by 4 bases and J by 0 bases; unmatched bases: 5. The CDR3 DNA reads as TGTGCCAGCAGTTGGACAGGGATAAGCTCCTACGAGCAGTACTTC. Its translation: CASSWTGISSYEQYF.

The chain combines TRBV9 with TRBJ1-6; no clear D. CDR1 and CDR2 (germline): SGDLS, YYNGEE. This CDR3 comprises 14 residues. V was trimmed by 0 bases and J by 6 bases, leaving 7 bases between them. CDR3 in DNA: TGTGCCAGCAGCGTAGGCCAGATTAATTCACCCCTCCACTTT. Translation: CASSVGQINSPLHF.

The V call is TRBV5-1, the J call TRBJ2-3, with a possible D match to TRBD2 (7 bases). Deletions cut 1 base from V and 2 bases from J, with 11 bases between. Germline-derived CDR1 and CDR2 are SGHRS and YFSETQ. The CDR3 is 15 amino acids. The CDR3 region is CASSLYGGPTDTQYF. The CDR3 DNA sequence: TGCGCCAGCAGCTTGTACGGGGGGCCCACAGATACGCAGTATTTT.

The chain carries TRBV2 and TRBJ1-1, with 7 bases matching TRBD1. This CDR3 region has 18 residues. Germline V gene lookup returns CDR1 SNHLY and CDR2 FYNNEI. The V segment lost 2 bases and the J segment 6 bases; nucleotides outside the gene matches: 18. CDR3 bases: TGTGCCAGCAGTGAAAGGTTCGCTGGGACAGCCGGGATACCTGAAGCTTTCTTT. Amino acids: CASSERFAGTAGIPEAFF.

This rearrangement joins TRBV5-1 to TRBJ2-3, with 7 bases lining up with TRBD1. The trim removed 7 bases at V and 1 base at J, leaving 6 bases unmatched. The germline V gene encodes CDR1 SGHRS and CDR2 YFSETQ. The CDR3 is 14 amino acids. The CDR3 is CASRQGFGTDTQYF. DNA for the CDR3: TGCGCCAGCCGACAGGGTTTTGGCACAGATACGCAGTATTTT.

This clone was seen a few times. The V gene is TRBV5-1, the J gene TRBJ1-1; 7 positions match TRBD1. Germline-derived CDR1 and CDR2 are SGHRS and YFSETQ. CDR3 length: 14 amino acids. Trimming removed 4 bases from V and 4 bases from J; junction bases left unmatched: 7. CDR3 sequence reads: CASSLGGGTTEAFF. In DNA, the CDR3 is TGCGCCAGCAGCCTAGGGGGCGGGACCACTGAAGCTTTCTTT.

This clone was seen only a few times. The gene calls are TRBV5-1 and TRBJ2-7; TRBD1 might be the D (8 bases). V was cut by 3 bases and J by 4 bases, with 17 bases left in between. The CDR3 consists of 15 residues. The germline gives CDR1 SGHRS, CDR2 YFSETQ. CDR3 nucleotide sequence: TGCGCCAGCAGCTGGACAGGGATCGGGGGGTACGAGCAGTACTTC. Translation: CASSWTGIGGYEQYF.

This rearrangement joins TRBV19 to TRBJ2-2; TRBD1 might be the D (5 bases). The CDR3 totals 14 residues. The germline V gene encodes CDR1 LNHDA and CDR2 SQIVND (reference sequence). V lost 6 bases, J lost 6 bases, and 14 bases lay in between. CDR3 sequence: CASSLKGPPGELFF. CDR3 DNA: TGTGCCAGTAGCCTCAAGGGGCCCCCCGGGGAGCTGTTTTTT.

The chain combines TRBV5-1 with TRBJ1-5; the D gene is possibly TRBD1 (6 bases). This CDR3 is built from 15 residues. The V end lost 0 bases, the J end lost 2 bases, and 9 bases lay between the germline ends. Germline V gene lookup returns CDR1 SGHRS and CDR2 YFSETQ. The CDR3 sequence: CASSLEGHGNQPQHF. The CDR3 region has the DNA TGCGCCAGCAGCTTGGAGGGACACGGCAATCAGCCCCAGCATTTT.

The V call is TRBV6-5, the J call TRBJ1-2; the match to TRBD1 covers 10 bases. V was clipped by 5 bases and J by 8 bases; unmatched bases: 8. Germline-derived CDR1 and CDR2 are MNHEY and SVGAGI. The CDR3 is 14 amino acids. DNA for the CDR3: TGTGCCAGCAGTCCCCAGACAGGGGGCGGGGGCTACACCTTC. Its translation: CASSPQTGGGGYTF.

This rearrangement joins TRBV19 to TRBJ2-6; D gene uncertain. V shed 1 base and J shed 0 bases, with 13 bases lying between them. The germline V gene has CDR1 LNHDA and CDR2 SQIVND (reference sequence). This CDR3 is built from 18 residues. CDR3 nucleotides: TGTGCCAGTAGTATAGTGGAGAATCGATTCTCTGGGGCCAACGTCCTGACTTTC. This encodes CASSIVENRFSGANVLTF. Complete variable domain (other parts from reference TRBV19 and TRBJ2-6): DGGITQSPKYLFRKEGQNVTLSCEQNLNHDAMYWYRQDPGQGLRLIYYSQIVNDFQKGDIAEGYSVSREKKESFPLTVTSAQKNPTAFYLCASSIVENRFSGANVLTFGAGSRLTVL.

This clone was recorded a few times. CDR3 in DNA: TGTGCCAGCAGCTTAGATCCGAGGGAGACCCAGTACTTC. Protein sequence: CASSLDPRETQYF. The chain combines TRBV7-2 with TRBJ2-5, with unresolved D. The CDR3 has 13 amino acids. V lost 1 base to trimming and J lost 5 bases, with 8 bases between them. Germline CDR1 SGHTA, CDR2 FQGNSA.

The sample holds a few counts of this clone. The chain couples TRBV14 to TRBJ2-6; D possibly corresponds to TRBD1 (6 bases). Looked up from germline, CDR1 is SGHDN and CDR2 is FVKESK. V lost 3 bases and J 1 base, leaving 10 bases between the germline ends. This CDR3 spans 16 amino acids. The CDR3 DNA follows: TGTGCCAGCAGCCAGCTACAGGGTTCTGGGGCCAACGTCCTGACTTTC. Protein product: CASSQLQGSGANVLTF.

J is TRBJ1-2 and V is TRBV10-3; perhaps TRBD1 as D (5 bases). V lost 6 bases to trimming and J lost 1 base, with 15 bases between them. Per germline, CDR1 ENHRY and CDR2 SYGVKD. The CDR3 contains 15 residues. DNA of the CDR3: TGTGCCATCAGGAGCGCATTGGGGGGTAACTATGGCTACACCTTC. Translating gives CAIRSALGGNYGYTF.

There are a few counts of this clone. This sequence joins TRBV6-5 and TRBJ1-5, with 7 bases lining up with TRBD1. Looked up from germline, CDR1 is MNHEY and CDR2 is SVGAGI. The CDR3 spans 15 residues. The trim removed 6 bases at V and 2 bases at J, leaving 7 bases unmatched. CDR3 in DNA: TGTGCCAGCAGGCAGACAGGGTACGGCAATCAGCCCCAGCATTTT. It translates to CASRQTGYGNQPQHF.

This chain connects TRBV21-1 to TRBJ1-6; the D call TRBD1 from the table was never checked on the DNA. TRBV21-1 is listed as a pseudogene. The length of the CDR3 is 14 residues. The CDR3 reads CARYRTGSNSPLHF. The CDR3 nucleotides read TGTGCCCGCTATAGGACAGGGTCGAATTCACCCCTCCACTTT.

In this sample, this clone turned up a few times. CDR3 in amino acids: CASSERVGGMNTEAFF. Here the CDR3 DNA reads TGTGCCAGCAGTGAGAGGGTCGGGGGGATGAACACTGAAGCTTTCTTT. This chain connects TRBV2 to TRBJ1-1; D is possibly TRBD1 (5 bases). Trimming pared 3 bases from V and 0 bases from J, leaving 14 bases between. From germline, CDR1 is SNHLY and CDR2 FYNNEI. The CDR3 totals 16 residues.

This chain joins TRBV19 and TRBJ1-5; TRBD1 matches at 8 bases. CDR1 and CDR2 from the germline V gene are LNHDA and SQIVND (reference sequence). V lost 4 bases, J lost 6 bases, and 5 bases stayed unmatched. The CDR3 is made up of 14 amino acids. CDR3: CASSRTGISQPQHF. Written as DNA, the CDR3 is TGTGCCAGTAGTAGGACAGGGATTAGTCAGCCCCAGCATTTT. Together with reference TRBV19 and TRBJ1-5, the CDR3 gives the full variable domain: DGGITQSPKYLFRKEGQNVTLSCEQNLNHDAMYWYRQDPGQGLRLIYYSQIVNDFQKGDIAEGYSVSREKKESFPLTVTSAQKNPTAFYLCASSRTGISQPQHFGDGTRLSIL.

This clone appeared a few times. The chain joins TRBV18 to TRBJ2-7; D is perhaps TRBD1 (6 bases). CDR1 is KGHSH and CDR2 is LQKENI in the germline V gene. The CDR3 runs to 14 residues. V lost 0 bases to trimming and J lost 6 bases, with 12 bases between them. The CDR3 region has the DNA TGTGCCAGCTCACCACCCCAGGGGCAGGCCGAGCAGTACTTC. Amino acid sequence: CASSPPQGQAEQYF.

This clone was recorded a few times. The chain carries TRBV6-5 and TRBJ2-6, with a weak D call TRBD1 (6 bases). The germline gives CDR1 MNHEY, CDR2 SVGAGI. The ends were cut back, 4 bases at V and 3 bases at J, with 7 bases in the middle. This CDR3 has 14 residues. As DNA, the CDR3 is TGTGCCAGCAGTTCCAGGGGTGGGGCCAACGTCCTGACTTTC. Protein product: CASSSRGGANVLTF.

The chain combines TRBV7-8 with TRBJ2-7, with D maybe TRBD1 (6 bases). The CDR3 runs 15 residues. Trimming pared 5 bases from V and 1 base from J, leaving 15 bases between. Germline V gives CDR1 SGHVS, CDR2 FQNEAQ. The CDR3 region has the DNA TGTGCCAGCAGCCCACGATCACAGGGTTCCTACGAGCAGTACTTC. Its protein product is CASSPRSQGSYEQYF.

This clone was found a few times. The rearrangement links TRBV5-1 to TRBJ2-2, with 7 bases lining up with TRBD2. CDR1 and CDR2 (germline): SGHRS, YFSETQ. The CDR3 is 14 amino acids. The V gene end was trimmed by 7 bases and the J gene end by 3 bases; junction bases not matched to a gene: 6. The CDR3 is CASAGGGDTGELFF. In DNA, the CDR3 is TGCGCCAGCGCCGGTGGGGGGGACACCGGGGAGCTGTTTTTT.

This clone has only a few counts. The CDR3 DNA is TGTGCCAGTAGGACTAGCGGCACCGGGGAGCTGTTTTTT. It yields the protein CASRTSGTGELFF. The chain carries TRBV7-9 and TRBJ2-2, with 10 nucleotides matching TRBD2. The CDR3 has 13 amino acids. Germline CDR1 and CDR2: SEHNR and FQNEAQ (reference sequence). Trimming at V came to 9 bases and at J to 4 bases, leaving 2 bases not matched to a gene.